This is a list of T cell receptor beta chains from one sample in a study of blood T cell repertoires in COVID-19. The repertoire was sequenced with immunoSEQ multiplex PCR; TCRdb's copy has only in-frame clones and lacks some. The sample yields about 64,000 clones, approximately 85% seen once. Sequencing input: peripheral blood. The receptors were sampled from a human donor in a cohort sampled during active COVID-19. CDR3s leave out the opening cysteine and the closing phenylalanine or tryptophan.

v_call	cdr3_length	j_call	cdr3_aa
TRBV11-2	13	TRBJ2-7	ASSLSGTGGYEQY
TRBV30	11	TRBJ2-7	AWSPGILSEQY
TRBV6-5	12	TRBJ1-1	ASTEDRTNTEAF
TRBV4-1	16	TRBJ2-6	ASSQDGGPSSGANVLT
TRBV18	13	TRBJ2-4	ASSPEVLGKNIQY
TRBV6-5	11	TRBJ2-1	ASRSPGPGEQF
TRBV18	15	TRBJ1-1	ASSPRDRGFTDTEAF
TRBV11-2	9	TRBJ2-1	ASSVRGEQF
TRBV11-2	14	TRBJ2-1	ASSLVSSASALGQF
TRBV4-1	14	TRBJ2-1	ASSPYPGDDYNEQF
TRBV3-1/TRBV3-2	14	TRBJ2-6	ASTRGRGSGANVLT
TRBV5-1	14	TRBJ1-1	ANSLMREGGNTEAF
TRBV4-1	11	TRBJ2-2	ASSPGLSGELF